A single sample is the source of the 11 T cell receptor beta chains below, sequenced in a study of T-cell memory formation after mild COVID-19. TCRdb re-derived calls from the 5' RACE reads in MiXCR, one entry per CDR3 protein. The profile shows 550,000 to 700,000 distinct CDR3 sequences, more than 15% of them singletons. The sample comprised PBMCs or a T cell subset sorted from them (not recorded which). These receptors originate from an adult woman who had mild COVID-19 (a few samples of this study predate the infection). Cell type and time point are not known.

The gene calls are TRBV18 and TRBJ2-1; 10 bases align to TRBD2. Trimming at V came to 6 bases and at J to 1 base, leaving 6 bases not matched to a gene. The CDR3 has 16 residues. Germline V gives CDR1 KGHSH, CDR2 LQKENI. For the CDR3, the DNA is TGTGCCAGCTCCCCCCAAGCGGGAGGGTCCTACAATGAGCAGTTCTTC. This gives the protein CASSPQAGGSYNEQFF. Filled out from reference TRBV18 and TRBJ2-1, the complete variable domain reads NAGVMQNPRHLVRRRGQEARLRCSPMKGHSHVYWYRQLPEEGLKFMVYLQKENIIDESGMPKERFSAEFPKEGPSILRIQQVVRGDSAAYFCASSPQAGGSYNEQFFGPGTRLTVL.

The chain uses TRBV7-8 and TRBJ2-7; D may match TRBD1 or TRBD2 (5 bases each). Germline V CDR1 and CDR2: SGHVS, FQNEAQ. This CDR3 has 15 amino acids. The germline V and J ends were trimmed by 6 bases and 1 base, with 16 bases remaining between them. CDR3 sequence: CASSSSAGTSYEQYF. The CDR3 DNA sequence: TGTGCCAGCAGTTCCAGCGCAGGGACGTCCTACGAGCAGTACTTC.

This clonotype was seen repeatedly, ten times or more. The V gene is TRBV3-1, the J gene TRBJ2-3; 12 bases align to TRBD2. The trim removed 5 bases at V and 0 bases at J, leaving 6 bases unmatched. The length of the CDR3 is 17 residues. Germline V lookup: CDR1 LGHDT, CDR2 YNNKEL (reference sequence). The CDR3 spells CASSWGLAGSSTDTQYF. CDR3 in DNA: TGTGCCAGCAGCTGGGGACTAGCGGGCTCTAGCACAGATACGCAGTATTTT.

The V call is TRBV5-4, the J call TRBJ1-2; no reliable D call. V lost 1 base and J 7 bases, leaving 17 bases between the germline ends. Germline values: CDR1 SGHNT, CDR2 YYREEE (reference sequence). The CDR3 runs 15 residues. CDR3 amino acids: CASSLRYGSSRGYTF. As DNA, the CDR3 is TGTGCCAGCAGCTTGAGGTACGGCTCCTCCCGTGGCTACACCTTC.

The chain links TRBV2 to TRBJ2-1, with D maybe TRBD2 (5 bases). The germline V gene encodes CDR1 SNHLY and CDR2 FYNNEI. Trimming removed 7 bases from V and 0 bases from J, with 10 bases in between. The CDR3 extends over 14 amino acids. This CDR3 is CASIGMSSYNEQFF. The CDR3 DNA is TGTGCCAGCATCGGGATGAGCTCCTACAATGAGCAGTTCTTC.

This clonotype was picked up a small number of times. The rearrangement links TRBV27 to TRBJ2-5, with a tentative D call TRBD1 (6 bases). The CDR3 is 13 amino acids. Trimming removed 0 bases from V and 5 bases from J, with 7 bases in between. Germline CDR1 MNHEY, CDR2 SMNVEV (reference sequence). The CDR3 nucleotides are TGTGCCAGCAGTTTATCCACAGGGGAGACCCAGTACTTC. Protein: CASSLSTGETQYF.

The chain couples TRBV7-2 to TRBJ1-3; TRBD1 might be the D (6 bases). V was shortened by 5 bases and J by 8 bases, with 10 bases between the two germline ends. There are 12 residues in the CDR3. Germline CDR1 SGHTA, CDR2 FQGNSA. The CDR3 here is CASSITGYTIYF. The CDR3 DNA reads TGTGCCAGCAGCATTACAGGGTACACCATATATTTT.

The chain is built from TRBV7-2 and TRBJ1-1; the D is unclear. V lost 0 bases, J lost 6 bases, and 17 bases lay in between. Germline V gives CDR1 SGHTA, CDR2 FQGNSA. This CDR3 comprises 16 residues. CDR3 bases: TGTGCCAGCAGCTTAGCCGGCGGTGGGCGGGAGGCTGAAGCTTTCTTT. Protein: CASSLAGGGREAEAFF.

This clonotype has ten or more counts. The V call is TRBV7-7, the J call TRBJ2-1; 9 positions agree with TRBD2. The ends lost 5 bases at V and 2 bases at J; junction bases unmatched: 7. The CDR3 is 16 amino acids. CDR1 and CDR2 (germline): SSHAT, FNYEAQ (reference sequence). CDR3 nucleotide sequence: TGTGCCAGCAGCCCAATAGCGGGGGCCCCCTACAATGAGCAGTTCTTC. Amino acid sequence: CASSPIAGAPYNEQFF.

This clonotype has only a few counts. The chain uses TRBV11-3 and TRBJ2-7; 8 bases agree with TRBD1. CDR1 is SGHNT and CDR2 is YENEEA in the germline V gene. Trimming removed 5 bases from V and 2 bases from J; junction bases left unmatched: 5. The CDR3 loop spans 14 amino acids. Written as DNA, the CDR3 is TGTGCCAGCAGCACAGGGGACAGGCCCTACGAGCAGTACTTC. Its translation is CASSTGDRPYEQYF.

This clonotype came up a few times. V gene TRBV20-1 combines with J gene TRBJ1-1; D unresolved. Trimming pared 6 bases from V and 3 bases from J, leaving 11 bases between. Germline CDR1 DFQATT, CDR2 SNEGSKA (reference sequence). This CDR3 has 12 residues. CDR3 coding DNA: TGCAGTGCCCGGGGATCGGACACTGAAGCTTTCTTT. This gives the protein CSARGSDTEAFF.